The 28 T cell receptor beta chains presented below share a single source sample, sequenced in a study of Graves' ophthalmopathy and Graves' hyperthyroidism. CDR3 regions of TCR beta were amplified from RNA transcripts. RT-PCR in the first round used HTBI primers; a second-round multiplex PCR followed. TCRdb recomputed calls from the multiplex PCR reads with MiXCR, one row per CDR3 protein. Among 200,000 to 250,000 distinct CDR3 sequences listed, 20% to 25% were seen once. Input material: peripheral blood. The receptor source for this set is a woman aged 45 to 65 with Graves' ophthalmopathy.

Many counts were recorded for this clonotype. This chain connects TRBV12-3 or TRBV12-4 to TRBJ2-6; D remains ambiguous. The CDR3 runs to 14 residues. Between the trimmed V and J ends, which lost 3 bases and 2 bases, there was a span of 5 bases. The CDR3 DNA is TGTGCCAGCAGTTTGGGCCCTGGGGCCAACGTCCTGACTTTC. This translates into CASSLGPGANVLTF.

This clonotype was seen a handful of times. V is TRBV4-2 and J is TRBJ1-6; TRBD1 aligns across 7 bases. This CDR3 region has 15 residues. The J segment lost 7 bases and the V segment lost 0 bases, leaving 3 bases of the junction unmatched. The germline V gene has CDR1 LGHNA and CDR2 YNFKEQ. DNA of the CDR3: TGTGCCAGCAGCCAAGATGGGACAGCAAATTCACCCCTCCACTTT. It codes for CASSQDGTANSPLHF.

This clonotype was detected many times. At one end the junction does not follow the germline gene, possibly because of a read error. This chain connects TRBV12-3 or TRBV12-4 to TRBJ1-2; 11 nucleotides align to TRBD1. This CDR3 comprises 16 residues. CDR3 sequence (DNA): TGTGCCGGCAGTCTGGGGACAGGGGGAGCCTATGTTGGCTACACCTTC. Encoded protein: CAGSLGTGGAYVGYTF.

At least ten counts were recorded for this clonotype. The chain has TRBV11-2 and TRBJ2-2; possible D gene TRBD2, 6 bases. The germline V gene has CDR1 SGHAT and CDR2 FQNNGV. V was shortened by 1 base and J by 4 bases, with 10 bases between the two germline ends. This CDR3 is 15 amino acids long. The CDR3 loop is CASSLGSSATGELFF. For the CDR3, the DNA is TGTGCCAGCAGCTTAGGTTCTAGCGCCACCGGGGAGCTGTTTTTT.

The CDR3 DNA reads TGTGCCAGCAGAAATACAGCCGCTTTAACCCCAAACACTGAAGCTTTCTTT. Translated, it gives CASRNTAALTPNTEAFF. The genes are TRBV6-1 and TRBJ1-1; no reliable D call. Germline CDR1 and CDR2: MNHNS and SASEGT. The CDR3 length is 17 residues. Trimming removed 6 bases at V and 2 bases at J, with 22 bases between.

This chain uses TRBV2 with TRBJ1-1, with TRBD1 identical over 10 bases. The CDR3 spans 15 residues. The junction had 11 bases not matched to a gene; V was cut back by 8 bases and J by 5 bases. Germline values: CDR1 SNHLY, CDR2 FYNNEI. CDR3 residues: CASADRGHRGTEAFF. For the CDR3, the DNA is TGTGCCAGCGCAGACAGGGGGCATCGGGGGACTGAAGCTTTCTTT.

This clonotype was recorded at least ten times. V and J are TRBV2 and TRBJ1-2; D is possibly TRBD1 (6 bases). Trimming cost V 2 bases and J 4 bases, with 14 bases left between them. The CDR3 is made up of 15 amino acids. CDR1 is SNHLY and CDR2 is FYNNEI in the germline V gene. The CDR3 DNA reads TGTGCCAGCAGTGAACTGACGGGAGGGGGCTATGGCTACACCTTC. This gives the protein CASSELTGGGYGYTF.

V usage is TRBV7-9 and J usage is TRBJ1-1, with D unresolved. Trimming shortened V by 6 bases and J by 1 base, and 9 bases separated the two germline ends. Germline assignment: CDR1 SEHNR and CDR2 FQNEAQ (reference sequence). This CDR3 is 13 amino acids long. In nucleotides, the CDR3 is TGTGCCAGCAGGCCAGACGGGAACACTGAAGCTTTCTTT. Translated, it gives CASRPDGNTEAFF.

This clonotype was seen many times. The chain combines TRBV7-2 with TRBJ2-3; no reliable D call. V was pared by 0 bases and J by 0 bases, with 10 bases between. The CDR3 consists of 16 residues. Germline V gives CDR1 SGHTA, CDR2 FQGNSA. The CDR3 sequence is CASSLASTSSTDTQYF. Here the CDR3 DNA reads TGTGCCAGCAGCTTAGCGTCGACTTCTAGCACAGATACGCAGTATTTT.

The chain has TRBV12-3 or TRBV12-4 and TRBJ2-2, with TRBD2 as a possible D gene (7 bases). Trimming cost V 8 bases and J 4 bases, with 14 bases left between them. This CDR3 is built from 14 residues. This chain's CDR3 is CASGGGGSTGELFF. CDR3 sequence (DNA): TGTGCCAGCGGTGGGGGCGGGAGCACCGGGGAGCTGTTTTTT.

This clonotype was seen a handful of times. V gene TRBV3-1 combines with J gene TRBJ2-7; tentatively, D is TRBD1 (5 bases). Trimming cost V 0 bases and J 5 bases, with 11 bases left between them. This CDR3 is built from 14 residues. From germline, CDR1 is LGHDT and CDR2 YNNKEL (reference sequence). The CDR3, as DNA: TGTGCCAGCAGCCAAGATCCCAGGGATCACGAGCAGTACTTC. Protein sequence: CASSQDPRDHEQYF.

This clonotype has ten or more counts. This chain links TRBV27 with TRBJ2-2, with a possible D match to TRBD2 (5 bases). V gave up 5 bases and J gave up 4 bases, with 11 bases separating them. The V gene's germline CDR1 is MNHEY and CDR2 SMNVEV (reference sequence). There are 14 residues in the CDR3. Written as DNA, the CDR3 is TGTGCCAGCAGTCTCAGGAGGATCACCGGGGAGCTGTTTTTT. Its protein is CASSLRRITGELFF.

This clonotype was seen many times. V usage is TRBV20-1 and J usage is TRBJ2-7; 10 bases are a match to TRBD2. Trimming at V came to 0 bases and at J to 0 bases, leaving 5 bases not matched to a gene. Germline CDR1 and CDR2: DFQATT and SNEGSKA (reference sequence). There are 16 residues in the CDR3. In DNA, the CDR3 is TGCAGTGCTAGAGACATTAGCGGGAGGACCTCCTACGAGCAGTACTTC. Encoded protein: CSARDISGRTSYEQYF.

The J gene is TRBJ2-2, the V gene TRBV2; 8 bases are shared with TRBD2. Germline V gives CDR1 SNHLY, CDR2 FYNNEI. The CDR3 contains 14 residues. The CDR3 DNA is TGTGCAACGCGTCCCGGGGGGGACACCGGGGAGCTGTTTTTT. This translates into CATRPGGDTGELFF.

This clonotype was seen once. The rearrangement links TRBV6-5 to TRBJ2-6; TRBD2 is a possible D gene (5 bases). The CDR3 sequence is 17 residues long. Trimming pared 2 bases from V and 1 base from J, leaving 12 bases between. Germline CDR1 and CDR2: MNHEY and SVGAGI. CDR3 nucleotides: TGTGCCAGCAGTTACGGTCCGGGGATGTCTGGGGCCAACGTCCTGACTTTC. Translated: CASSYGPGMSGANVLTF.

The J gene is TRBJ1-1, the V gene TRBV28; D possibly corresponds to TRBD1 (6 bases). Germline V gene sequence: CDR1 MDHEN, CDR2 SYDVKM. The CDR3 runs 15 residues. Trimming removed 8 bases at V and 1 base at J, with 17 bases between. The CDR3 DNA sequence: TGTGCCAGCTTACCCCAGGACAGAAAGAACACTGAAGCTTTCTTT. Protein: CASLPQDRKNTEAFF.

V usage is TRBV6-1 and J usage is TRBJ1-1, with 8 bases fitting TRBD1. CDR1 and CDR2 from the germline V gene are MNHNS and SASEGT. The ends lost 6 bases at V and 6 bases at J; junction bases unmatched: 6. The CDR3 length is 13 residues. The CDR3 DNA reads as TGTGCCAGCAGGGACAGGGCCTCCGCTGAAGCTTTCTTT. Translated: CASRDRASAEAFF.

This clonotype appeared many times. The chain joins TRBV5-1 to TRBJ2-7; 11 bases line up with TRBD2. The CDR3 consists of 15 residues. Germline CDR1 is SGHRS and CDR2 is YFSETQ. V dropped 3 bases and J dropped 4; count of bases not matched to a gene: 6. The CDR3 is CASSSSGTSGYEQYF. The DNA of the CDR3 is TGCGCCAGCAGCTCCTCCGGGACTAGCGGATACGAGCAGTACTTC.

This clonotype appeared many times. The J gene is TRBJ1-6, the V gene TRBV19, with D possibly matching TRBD1 (5 bases). Trimming took 5 bases from V and 7 from J, leaving 15 bases between them. This CDR3 is 15 amino acids long. Per the germline V gene, CDR1 is LNHDA and CDR2 is SQIVND (reference sequence). CDR3 nucleotide sequence: TGTGCCAGTAGTCTACCGGGGGTAAAGAATTCACCCCTCCACTTT. This encodes CASSLPGVKNSPLHF.

This clonotype was seen at least ten times. The gene calls are TRBV30 and TRBJ2-5; a possible D gene is TRBD1 (6 bases). The CDR3 length is 15 residues. CDR1 is GTSNPN, CDR2 SVGIG, per germline (reference sequence). The germline V and J ends were trimmed by 0 bases and 3 bases, with 14 bases remaining between them. CDR3 protein: CAWSVLDRKEETQYF. The CDR3 nucleotides read TGTGCCTGGAGTGTACTGGACAGAAAAGAAGAGACCCAGTACTTC.

This clonotype was counted ten times or more. This chain joins TRBV29-1 and TRBJ2-5; 11 nucleotides line up with TRBD2. This CDR3 contains 13 residues. J lost 5 bases, V lost 5 bases, and 4 bases had no gene match. Per germline, CDR1 SQVTM and CDR2 ANQGSEA. As DNA, the CDR3 is TGCAGCGTTACTAGCGGGAGCCTTGAGACCCAGTACTTC. Amino acids: CSVTSGSLETQYF.

This clonotype was detected once. The V and J genes are TRBV28 and TRBJ1-3; 7 bases are shared with TRBD1. CDR1 and CDR2 from the germline V gene are MDHEN and SYDVKM. With V trimmed by 5 bases and J by 1 base, 5 bases remained unmatched. The CDR3 covers 15 residues. The CDR3 here is CASSLHRGSGNTIYF. As DNA, the CDR3 is TGTGCCAGCAGTCTCCACAGGGGATCTGGAAACACCATATATTTT.

Ten or more counts support this clonotype. The rearrangement uses TRBV12-3 or TRBV12-4 and TRBJ2-7; 7 bases line up with TRBD2. There are 15 residues in the CDR3. Losses at the gene ends were 0 bases for V and 0 bases for J; bases not matched to a gene: 2. The CDR3, as DNA: TGTGCCAGCAGTTTAGCGGGAGGGCCCTCCTACGAGCAGTACTTC. Protein: CASSLAGGPSYEQYF.

This clonotype occurred many times. The V gene is TRBV15, the J gene TRBJ2-7, with unresolved D. The germline V and J ends were trimmed by 3 bases and 2 bases, with 8 bases remaining between them. Germline V lookup: CDR1 LNHNV, CDR2 YYDKDF (reference sequence). CDR3 size: 13 residues. The CDR3 nucleotides read TGTGCCACCAGCAGCGGCCAAGCCTACGAGCAGTACTTC. This gives the protein CATSSGQAYEQYF.

In its sample, this clonotype was seen many times. The chain's CDR3 is CASSPLGGNQDLYGYTF. CDR3 sequence (DNA): TGTGCCAGCAGTCCCCTGGGGGGGAATCAAGACCTCTATGGCTACACCTTC. V usage is TRBV28 and J usage is TRBJ1-2, with D tentatively TRBD1 (5 bases). The CDR3 contains 17 residues. V lost 5 bases and J lost 4, with 23 bases in between. Per germline, CDR1 MDHEN and CDR2 SYDVKM.

This clonotype was seen at least ten times. The genes are TRBV27 and TRBJ1-2, with D perhaps matching TRBD1 (6 bases). This CDR3 comprises 14 residues. V lost 7 bases and J lost 2, with 14 bases in between. Germline loops: CDR1 MNHEY, CDR2 SMNVEV (reference sequence). CDR3 sequence reads: CASNPTGRNYGYTF. DNA of the CDR3: TGTGCCAGCAACCCGACAGGACGGAACTATGGCTACACCTTC.

This clonotype was seen at least ten times. The chain employs TRBV6-5 and TRBJ1-1; 8 positions agree with TRBD1. V trimming: 4 bases; J trimming: 11 bases; junction bases outside the gene matches: 12. The CDR3 is 14 amino acids. CDR1 is MNHEY and CDR2 is SVGAGI in the germline V gene. The chain's CDR3 is CASSFLAGGAMAFF. The CDR3 nucleotides read TGTGCCAGCAGTTTTCTAGCAGGGGGCGCGATGGCTTTCTTT.

This clonotype was observed many times. The chain is built from TRBV28 and TRBJ2-7, with 9 bases matching TRBD1. Looked up from germline, CDR1 is MDHEN and CDR2 is SYDVKM. V lost 0 bases and J lost 3; bases outside the gene matches: 6. The CDR3 loop spans 16 amino acids. This CDR3 is CASSLWLGQGNYEQYF. In DNA form, the CDR3 reads TGTGCCAGCAGTTTATGGTTGGGACAGGGTAACTACGAGCAGTACTTC.